This is a list of T cell receptor beta chains from one sample in a study of T cells in Graves' hyperthyroidism and ophthalmopathy. TCRdb passed the multiplex PCR reads through MiXCR, listing each CDR3 protein once. The sample has roughly 700,000 distinct CDR3 sequences, around 16% seen once. Material for sequencing was blood. The receptor set was obtained from a man between 50 and 59 years old with Graves' hyperthyroidism. Both conserved end residues are part of each CDR3. D genes are given only for firm matches. Clone sizes are given selectively: once, few, many, or a class where the clone is expanded.

many	TRBV28	16	TRBD2	TRBJ2-3	CASSQGLAGFRNTQYF	TGTGCCAGCAGTCAGGGACTAGCGGGGTTCAGGAATACGCAGTATTTT
many	TRBV28	14	TRBD1	TRBJ1-1	CASSLTGGITEAFF	TGTGCCAGCAGTTTGACAGGGGGTATTACTGAAGCTTTCTTT
many	TRBV7-2	15	TRBD2	TRBJ2-1	CASSLDLAGHNEQFF	TGTGCCAGCAGCTTAGATCTAGCGGGCCACAATGAGCAGTTCTTC
.	TRBV9	19	TRBD1	TRBJ2-1	CASRKQGVMGPFSYNEQFF	TGTGCCAGCAGGAAACAGGGGGTCATGGGACCATTTTCCTACAATGAGCAGTTCTTC
many	TRBV2	16	TRBD2	TRBJ2-3	CASSRRLAGGPDTQYF	TGTGCCAGCAGTAGAAGACTAGCGGGAGGTCCAGATACGCAGTATTTT
.	TRBV6-5	16	TRBD2	TRBJ2-3	CASSYGLARGTDTQYF	TGTGCCAGCAGTTACGGACTAGCGCGAGGCACAGATACGCAGTATTTT
many	TRBV28	16	TRBD2	TRBJ2-7	CASSPLSAGAAYEQYF	TGTGCCAGCAGTCCACTCTCAGCGGGGGCTGCCTACGAGCAGTACTTC
many	TRBV28	13	TRBD1	TRBJ2-2	CASRTGATGELFF	TGTGCCAGCCGGACAGGGGCCACCGGGGAGCTGTTTTTT
few	TRBV27	15	.	TRBJ1-2	CASSFVGALNYGYTF	TGTGCCAGCAGTTTCGTGGGTGCCCTTAACTATGGCTACACCTTC
few	TRBV5-1	14	TRBD2	TRBJ2-3	CASSLMREGDTQYF	TGCGCCAGCAGCTTGATGCGGGAGGGTGATACGCAGTATTTT
.	TRBV27	15	TRBD2	TRBJ2-7	CASSLSGRATYEQYF	TGTGCCAGCAGTTTGTCCGGGAGGGCCACCTACGAGCAGTACTTC
many	TRBV24-1	16	TRBD1	TRBJ2-1	CATSDPGQGKGDEQFF	TGTGCCACCAGTGATCCCGGACAGGGTAAAGGGGATGAGCAGTTCTTC
few	TRBV27	11	.	TRBJ2-7	CASSHSDEQYF	TGTGCCAGCAGTCATAGCGACGAGCAGTACTTC
many	TRBV4-3	13	TRBD1	TRBJ2-5	CASSRDRQGTQYF	TGCGCCAGCAGCCGGGACAGACAAGGGACCCAGTACTTC
many	TRBV11-2	15	TRBD1	TRBJ1-6	CASRGTGWVGSPLHF	TGTGCCAGCAGGGGGACAGGGTGGGTTGGTTCACCCCTCCACTTT
few	TRBV20-1	14	.	TRBJ1-1	CSAREGGPVTEAFF	TGCAGTGCTAGAGAGGGCGGCCCGGTCACTGAAGCTTTCTTT
few	TRBV29-1	14	.	TRBJ2-1	CSVEIGGIYNEQFF	TGCAGCGTTGAGATTGGGGGCATCTACAATGAGCAGTTCTTC
many	TRBV27	15	TRBD2	TRBJ2-5	CASRRIAGGWETQYF	TGTGCCAGCCGACGGATAGCGGGAGGTTGGGAGACCCAGTACTTC
.	TRBV4-2	16	TRBD2	TRBJ2-1	CASSPKTSGGNNEQFF	TGTGCCAGCAGCCCGAAGACTAGCGGTGGGAACAATGAGCAGTTCTTC
many	TRBV12-3/TRBV12-4	15	.	TRBJ1-2	CASSLEGPPNYGYTF	TGTGCCAGCAGTTTAGAAGGACCGCCTAACTATGGCTACACCTTC
few	TRBV19	16	TRBD2	TRBJ2-7	CASSIETSSYSYEQYF	TGTGCCAGTAGTATAGAGACTAGCAGCTACTCCTACGAGCAGTACTTC
.	TRBV5-5	14	TRBD2	TRBJ2-1	CASTGGGARNEQFF	TGTGCCAGCACCGGGGGGGGCGCACGGAATGAGCAGTTCTTC
many	TRBV7-2	12	.	TRBJ2-4	CASSPGENIQYF	TGTGCCAGCAGCCCCGGGGAAAACATTCAGTACTTC